This T cell receptor beta chain was obtained from a study of T-cell reconstitution after alpha-beta-depleted transplantation in children. The CDR3 length is 16 residues. J lost 4 bases, V lost 7 bases, and 11 bases had no gene match. Germline V gene sequence: CDR1 MGHDK, CDR2 SYGVNS. This clonotype was seen at least ten times. The TCRbeta library incorporated unique molecular identifiers. In TCRdb, the PCR reads were re-called with MiXCR into one record per CDR3 protein. The table includes some 590,000 distinct CDR3 sequences, about 11% detected once. The material sequenced was PBMCs from the stem cell graft donor, taken from the stem cell graft. This TCR was recovered from a human donor who donated a stem cell graft to a child with acute myeloid leukemia. The V gene is TRBV25-1, the J gene TRBJ2-2; the match to TRBD2 covers 8 bases. For the CDR3, the DNA is TGTGCCAGCAATCGCGGGGTAGCGGGACCCACCGGGGAGCTGTTTTTT. This sequence encodes CASNRGVAGPTGELFF.